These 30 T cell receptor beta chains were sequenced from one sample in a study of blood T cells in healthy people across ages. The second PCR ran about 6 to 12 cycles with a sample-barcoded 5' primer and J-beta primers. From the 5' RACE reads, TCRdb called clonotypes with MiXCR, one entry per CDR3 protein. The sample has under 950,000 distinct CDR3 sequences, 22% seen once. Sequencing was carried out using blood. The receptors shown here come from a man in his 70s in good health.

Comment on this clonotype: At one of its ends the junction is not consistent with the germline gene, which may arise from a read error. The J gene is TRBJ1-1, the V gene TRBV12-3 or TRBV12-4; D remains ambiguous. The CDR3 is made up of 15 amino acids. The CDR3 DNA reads TGTGCCAGCAGTCCGACTCGAACGTTGGGCACTGAAGCCTTCTTT. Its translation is CASSPTRTLGTEAFF.

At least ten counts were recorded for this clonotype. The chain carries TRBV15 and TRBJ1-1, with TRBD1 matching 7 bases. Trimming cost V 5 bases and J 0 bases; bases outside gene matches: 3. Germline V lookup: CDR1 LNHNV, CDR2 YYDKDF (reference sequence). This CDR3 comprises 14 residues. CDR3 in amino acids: CATSAGGMNTEAFF. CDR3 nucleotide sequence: TGTGCCACCAGCGCAGGGGGGATGAACACTGAAGCTTTCTTT.

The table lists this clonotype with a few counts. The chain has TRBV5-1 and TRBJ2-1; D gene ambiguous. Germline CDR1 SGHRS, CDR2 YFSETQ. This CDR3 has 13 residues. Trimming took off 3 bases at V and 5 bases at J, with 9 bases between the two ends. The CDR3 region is CASSSHFNNEQFF. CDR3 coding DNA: TGCGCCAGCAGCTCCCACTTTAACAATGAGCAGTTCTTC.

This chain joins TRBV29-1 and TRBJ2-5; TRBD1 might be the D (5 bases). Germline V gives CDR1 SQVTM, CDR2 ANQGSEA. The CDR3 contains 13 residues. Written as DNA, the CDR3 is TGCAGTTCCTATATGGGGCTCCAAGAGACCCAGTACTTC. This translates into CSSYMGLQETQYF.

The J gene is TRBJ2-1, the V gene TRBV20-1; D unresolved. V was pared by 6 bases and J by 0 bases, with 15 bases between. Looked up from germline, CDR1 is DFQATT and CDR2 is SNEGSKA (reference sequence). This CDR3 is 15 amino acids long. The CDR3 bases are TGCAGTGCCACCGTTGACCTATCCTCCTACAATGAGCAGTTCTTC. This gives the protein CSATVDLSSYNEQFF.

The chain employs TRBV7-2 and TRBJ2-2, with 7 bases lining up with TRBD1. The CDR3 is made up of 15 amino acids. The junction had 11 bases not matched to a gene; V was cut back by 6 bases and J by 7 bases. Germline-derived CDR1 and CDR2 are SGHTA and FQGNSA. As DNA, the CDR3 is TGTGCCAGCAGTCTCCGACAGGGTGTGGACGGGGAGCTGTTTTTT. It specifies CASSLRQGVDGELFF.

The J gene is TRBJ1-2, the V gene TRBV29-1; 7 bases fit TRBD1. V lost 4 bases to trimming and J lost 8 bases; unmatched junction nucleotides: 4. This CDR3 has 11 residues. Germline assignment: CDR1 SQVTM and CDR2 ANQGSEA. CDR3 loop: CSVARGFGYTF. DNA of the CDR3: TGCAGCGTTGCCAGGGGGTTCGGCTACACCTTC.

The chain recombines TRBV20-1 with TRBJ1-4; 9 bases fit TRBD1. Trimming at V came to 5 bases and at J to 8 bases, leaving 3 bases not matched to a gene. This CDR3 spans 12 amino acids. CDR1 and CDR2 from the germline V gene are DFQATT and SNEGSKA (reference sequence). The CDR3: CSARTGEEKLFF. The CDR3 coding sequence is TGCAGTGCTCGGACAGGGGAGGAAAAACTGTTTTTT.

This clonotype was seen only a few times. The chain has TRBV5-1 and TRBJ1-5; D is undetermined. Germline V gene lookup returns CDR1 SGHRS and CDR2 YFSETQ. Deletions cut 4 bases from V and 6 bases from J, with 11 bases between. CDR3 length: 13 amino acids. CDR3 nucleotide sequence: TGCGCCAGCAGCGCCGACCCAGGTCAGCCCCAGCATTTT. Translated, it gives CASSADPGQPQHF.

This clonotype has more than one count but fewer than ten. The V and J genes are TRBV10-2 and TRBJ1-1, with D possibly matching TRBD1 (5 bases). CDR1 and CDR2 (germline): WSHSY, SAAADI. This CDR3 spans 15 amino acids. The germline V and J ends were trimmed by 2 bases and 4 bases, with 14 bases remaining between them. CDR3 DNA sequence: TGCGCCAGCAGTGAGCAGGGTGGGGTTTCCACTGAAGCTTTCTTT. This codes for CASSEQGGVSTEAFF.

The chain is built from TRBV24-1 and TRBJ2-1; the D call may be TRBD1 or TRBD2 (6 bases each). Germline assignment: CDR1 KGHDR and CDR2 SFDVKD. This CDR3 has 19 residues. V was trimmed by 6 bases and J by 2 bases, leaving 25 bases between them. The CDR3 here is CATSSTGARGARAYNEQFF. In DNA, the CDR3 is TGTGCCACCAGTTCAACGGGGGCTAGGGGGGCTCGCGCCTACAATGAGCAGTTCTTC.

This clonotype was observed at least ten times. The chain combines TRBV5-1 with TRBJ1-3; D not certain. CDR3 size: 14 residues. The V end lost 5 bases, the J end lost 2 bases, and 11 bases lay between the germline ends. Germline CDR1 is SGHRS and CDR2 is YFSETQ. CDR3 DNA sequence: TGCGCCAGCAGGATATCGGGAACTGGAAACACCATATATTTT. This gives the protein CASRISGTGNTIYF.

CDR3 amino acids: CASSLGGRGQPQHF. DNA of the CDR3: TGTGCCAGCAGCTTAGGTGGGAGGGGGCAGCCCCAGCATTTT. The rearrangement links TRBV11-2 to TRBJ1-5; D is possibly TRBD1 (6 bases). This CDR3 region has 14 residues. With 1 base removed from V and 7 bases from J, the gap between germline ends came to 11 bases. Germline assignment: CDR1 SGHAT and CDR2 FQNNGV.

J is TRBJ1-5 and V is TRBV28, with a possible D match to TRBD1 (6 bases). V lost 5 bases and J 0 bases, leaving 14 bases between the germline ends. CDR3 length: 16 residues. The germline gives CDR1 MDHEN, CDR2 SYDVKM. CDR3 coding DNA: TGTGCCAGCAGTCTACAGGGAAAACATAGCAATCAGCCCCAGCATTTT. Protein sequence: CASSLQGKHSNQPQHF.

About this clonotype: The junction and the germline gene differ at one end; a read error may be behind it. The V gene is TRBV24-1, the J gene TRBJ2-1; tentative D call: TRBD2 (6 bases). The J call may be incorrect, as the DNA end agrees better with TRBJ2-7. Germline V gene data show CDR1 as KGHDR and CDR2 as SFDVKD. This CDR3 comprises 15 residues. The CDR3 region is CAASDSGLPKGKQYF. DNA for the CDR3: TGTGCCGCCAGTGATTCGGGACTGCCTAAAGGAAAGCAGTACTTC.

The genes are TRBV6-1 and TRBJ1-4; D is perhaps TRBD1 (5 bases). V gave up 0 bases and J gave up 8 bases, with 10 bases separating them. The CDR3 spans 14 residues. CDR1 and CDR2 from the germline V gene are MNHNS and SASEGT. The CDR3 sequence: CASSEAGTGEKLFF. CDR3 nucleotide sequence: TGTGCCAGCAGTGAAGCAGGGACGGGCGAAAAACTGTTTTTT.

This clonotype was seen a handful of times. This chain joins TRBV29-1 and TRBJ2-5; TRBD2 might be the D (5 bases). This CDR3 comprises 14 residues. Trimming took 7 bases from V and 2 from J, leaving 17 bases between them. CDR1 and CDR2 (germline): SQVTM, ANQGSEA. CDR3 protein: CSACGAAPQETQYF. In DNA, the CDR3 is TGCAGCGCCTGTGGAGCGGCGCCACAAGAGACCCAGTACTTC.

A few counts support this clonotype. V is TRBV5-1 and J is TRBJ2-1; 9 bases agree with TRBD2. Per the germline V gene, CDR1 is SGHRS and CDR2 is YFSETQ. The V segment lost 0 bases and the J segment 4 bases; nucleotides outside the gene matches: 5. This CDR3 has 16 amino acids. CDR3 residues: CASSLVPSGVYNEQFF. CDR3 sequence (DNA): TGCGCCAGCAGCTTGGTTCCTAGCGGGGTATACAATGAGCAGTTCTTC.

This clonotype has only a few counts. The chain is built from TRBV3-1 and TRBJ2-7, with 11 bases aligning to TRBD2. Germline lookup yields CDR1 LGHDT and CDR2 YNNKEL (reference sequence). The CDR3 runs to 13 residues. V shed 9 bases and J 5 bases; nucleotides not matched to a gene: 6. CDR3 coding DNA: TGTGCCAGAGGGACTAGCGGTTCAGACGAGCAGTACTTC. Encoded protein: CARGTSGSDEQYF.

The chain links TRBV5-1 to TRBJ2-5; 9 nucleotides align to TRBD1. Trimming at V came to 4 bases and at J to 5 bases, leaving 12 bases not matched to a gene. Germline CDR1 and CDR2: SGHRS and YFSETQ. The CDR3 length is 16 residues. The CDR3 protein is CASSVQTGGLFETQYF. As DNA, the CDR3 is TGCGCCAGCAGCGTACAGACAGGGGGACTATTCGAGACCCAGTACTTC.

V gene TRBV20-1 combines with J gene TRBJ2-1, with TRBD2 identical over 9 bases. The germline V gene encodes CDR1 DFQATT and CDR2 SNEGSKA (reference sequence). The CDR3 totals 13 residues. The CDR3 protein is CSASGRNNNEQFF. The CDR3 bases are TGCAGCGCCAGCGGGAGGAATAACAATGAGCAGTTCTTC.

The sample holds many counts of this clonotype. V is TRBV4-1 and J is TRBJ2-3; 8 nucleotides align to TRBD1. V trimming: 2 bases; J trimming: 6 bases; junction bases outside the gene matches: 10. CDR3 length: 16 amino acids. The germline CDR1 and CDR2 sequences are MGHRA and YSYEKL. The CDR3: CASSQTLDRGVDTQYF. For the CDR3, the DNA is TGCGCCAGCAGCCAAACCCTCGACAGGGGAGTGGATACGCAGTATTTT.

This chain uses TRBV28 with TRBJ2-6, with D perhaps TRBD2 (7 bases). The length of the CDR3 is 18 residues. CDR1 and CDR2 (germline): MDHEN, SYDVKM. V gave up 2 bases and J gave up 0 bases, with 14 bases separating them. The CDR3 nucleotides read TGTGCCAGCAGTTTAGGAGGGGGGGAAAGCTCTGGGGCCAACGTCCTGACTTTC. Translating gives CASSLGGGESSGANVLTF.

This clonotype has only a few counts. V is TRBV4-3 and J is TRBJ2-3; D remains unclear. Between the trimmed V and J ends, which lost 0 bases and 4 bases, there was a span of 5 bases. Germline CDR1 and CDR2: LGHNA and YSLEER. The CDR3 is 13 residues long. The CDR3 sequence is CASSQDSADTQYF. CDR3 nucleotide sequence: TGCGCCAGCAGCCAAGATTCCGCAGATACGCAGTATTTT.

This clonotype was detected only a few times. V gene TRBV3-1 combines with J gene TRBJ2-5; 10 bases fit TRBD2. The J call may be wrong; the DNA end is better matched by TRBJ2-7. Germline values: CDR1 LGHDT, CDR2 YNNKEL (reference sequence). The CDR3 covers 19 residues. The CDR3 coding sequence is TGTGCCAGCAGTCACTCTGGACTAGCGGCGGCCTGGCGTCGCTACGAGCAGTACGTC. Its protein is CASSHSGLAAAWRRYEQYV.

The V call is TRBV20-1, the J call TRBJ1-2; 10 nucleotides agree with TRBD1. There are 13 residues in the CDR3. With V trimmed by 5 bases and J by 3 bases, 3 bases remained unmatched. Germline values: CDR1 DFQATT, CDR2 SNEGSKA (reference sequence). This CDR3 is CSAPDRGDYGYTF. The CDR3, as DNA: TGCAGTGCTCCGGACAGGGGGGACTATGGCTACACCTTC.

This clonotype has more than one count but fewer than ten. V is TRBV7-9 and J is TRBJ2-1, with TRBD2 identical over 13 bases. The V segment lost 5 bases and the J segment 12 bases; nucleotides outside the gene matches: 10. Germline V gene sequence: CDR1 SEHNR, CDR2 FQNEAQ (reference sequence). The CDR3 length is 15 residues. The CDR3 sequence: CASSAGTSGTQSQFF. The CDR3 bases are TGTGCCAGCAGCGCCGGGACTAGCGGGACCCAATCGCAGTTCTTC.

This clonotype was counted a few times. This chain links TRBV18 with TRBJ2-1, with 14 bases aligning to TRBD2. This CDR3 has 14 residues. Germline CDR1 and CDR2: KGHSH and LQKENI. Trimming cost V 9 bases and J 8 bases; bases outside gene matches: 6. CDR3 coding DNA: TGTGCCAGTATCGGACTAGCGGGAGGATATGAGCAGTTCTTC. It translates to CASIGLAGGYEQFF. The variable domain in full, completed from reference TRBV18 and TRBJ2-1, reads NAGVMQNPRHLVRRRGQEARLRCSPMKGHSHVYWYRQLPEEGLKFMVYLQKENIIDESGMPKERFSAEFPKEGPSILRIQQVVRGDSAAYFCASIGLAGGYEQFFGPGTRLTVL.

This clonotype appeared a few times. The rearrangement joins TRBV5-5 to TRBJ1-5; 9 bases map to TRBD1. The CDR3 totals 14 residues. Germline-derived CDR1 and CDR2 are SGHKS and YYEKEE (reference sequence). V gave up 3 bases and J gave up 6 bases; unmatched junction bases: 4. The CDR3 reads CASSSGQGTQPQHF. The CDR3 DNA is TGTGCCAGCAGCTCAGGACAGGGGACTCAGCCCCAGCATTTT.

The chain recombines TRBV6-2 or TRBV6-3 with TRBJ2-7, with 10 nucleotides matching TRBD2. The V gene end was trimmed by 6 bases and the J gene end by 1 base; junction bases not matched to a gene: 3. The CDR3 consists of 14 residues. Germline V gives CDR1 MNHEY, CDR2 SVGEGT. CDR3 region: CASRRTSGSYEQYV. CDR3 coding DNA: TGTGCCAGCAGACGGACTAGCGGATCCTACGAGCAGTACGTC.